This T cell receptor (beta chain) was sequenced during a study of PD-1 blockade in classical Hodgkin lymphoma. Method: immunoSEQ multiplex PCR; TCRdb's copy keeps in-frame clones and lacks some. Seen here are about 58,000 clones, 85% to 95% observed once, and the top ten hold more than 9%. Every patient relapsed after autologous stem cell transplantation, and brentuximab vedotin exposure varied. Patients had relapsed/refractory classical Hodgkin lymphoma with complete response, partial response or progressive disease as best response. Here the sequenced sample was peripheral blood mononuclear cells (PBMCs), taken before the second cycle of nivolumab. The TCR sequence derives from a human donor with classical Hodgkin lymphoma.

CDR3 sequence: CASSPQPVPEETQYF. CDR3 DNA: TGCGCCAGCAGCCCCCAACCGGTACCCGAGGAGACCCAGTACTTC. The genes are TRBV5-1 and TRBJ2-5; no firm D call. Germline CDR1 is SGHRS and CDR2 is YFSETQ. The CDR3 contains 15 residues. V shed 4 bases and J shed 5 bases, with 18 bases lying between them. Complete variable domain (other parts from reference TRBV5-1 and TRBJ2-5): KAGVTQTPRYLIKTRGQQVTLSCSPISGHRSVSWYQQTPGQGLQFLFEYFSETQRNKGNFPGRFSGRQFSNSRSEMNVSTLELGDSALYLCASSPQPVPEETQYFGPGTRLLVL.